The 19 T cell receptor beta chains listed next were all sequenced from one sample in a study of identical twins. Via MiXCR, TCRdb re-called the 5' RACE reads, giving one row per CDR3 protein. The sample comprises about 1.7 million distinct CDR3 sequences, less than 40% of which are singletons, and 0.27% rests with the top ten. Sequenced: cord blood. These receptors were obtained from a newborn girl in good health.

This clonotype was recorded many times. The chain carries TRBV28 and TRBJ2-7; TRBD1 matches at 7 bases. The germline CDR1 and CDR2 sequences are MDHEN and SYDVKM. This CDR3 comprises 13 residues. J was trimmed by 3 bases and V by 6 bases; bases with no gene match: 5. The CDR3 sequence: CASRGQILYEQYF. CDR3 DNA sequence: TGTGCCAGCAGGGGACAGATCCTCTACGAGCAGTACTTC. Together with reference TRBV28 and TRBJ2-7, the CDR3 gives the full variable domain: DVKVTQSSRYLVKRTGEKVFLECVQDMDHENMFWYRQDPGLGLRLIYFSYDVKMKEKGDIPEGYSVSREKKERFSLILESASTNQTSMYLCASRGQILYEQYFGPGTRLTVT.

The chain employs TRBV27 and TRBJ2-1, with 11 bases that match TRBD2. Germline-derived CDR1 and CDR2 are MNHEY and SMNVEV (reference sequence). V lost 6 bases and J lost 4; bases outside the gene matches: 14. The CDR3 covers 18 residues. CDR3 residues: CASSSTTWTSGLYNEQFF. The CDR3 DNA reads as TGTGCCAGCAGCTCGACAACCTGGACTAGCGGGCTATACAATGAGCAGTTCTTC.

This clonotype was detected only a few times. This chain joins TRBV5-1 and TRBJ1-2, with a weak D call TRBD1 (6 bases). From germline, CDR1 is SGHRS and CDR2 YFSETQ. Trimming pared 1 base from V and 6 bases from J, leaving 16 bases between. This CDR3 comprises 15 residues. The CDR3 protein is CASSLFPQGRDGYTF. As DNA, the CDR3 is TGCGCCAGCAGCTTGTTCCCACAGGGCCGGGATGGCTACACCTTC.

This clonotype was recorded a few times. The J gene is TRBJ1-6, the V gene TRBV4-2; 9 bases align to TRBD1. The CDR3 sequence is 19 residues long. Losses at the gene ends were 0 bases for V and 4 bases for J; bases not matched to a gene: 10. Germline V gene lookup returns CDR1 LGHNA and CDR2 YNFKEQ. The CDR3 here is CASSQDGGTGSIYNSPLHF. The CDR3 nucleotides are TGTGCCAGCAGCCAAGATGGTGGGACAGGGAGTATATATAATTCACCCCTCCACTTT.

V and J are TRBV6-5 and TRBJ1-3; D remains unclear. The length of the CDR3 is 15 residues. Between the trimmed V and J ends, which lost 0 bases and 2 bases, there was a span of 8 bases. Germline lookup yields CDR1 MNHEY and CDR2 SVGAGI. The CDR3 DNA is TGTGCCAGCAGTTACTCCGCATCTACTGGAAACACCATATATTTT. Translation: CASSYSASTGNTIYF.

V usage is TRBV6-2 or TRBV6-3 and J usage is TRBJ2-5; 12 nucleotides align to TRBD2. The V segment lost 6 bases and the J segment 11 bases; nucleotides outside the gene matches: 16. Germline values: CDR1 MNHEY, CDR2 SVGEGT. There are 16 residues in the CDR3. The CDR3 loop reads CASRPRPGLAGNEQYF. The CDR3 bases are TGTGCCAGCAGGCCTAGACCGGGACTAGCGGGCAATGAGCAGTACTTC.

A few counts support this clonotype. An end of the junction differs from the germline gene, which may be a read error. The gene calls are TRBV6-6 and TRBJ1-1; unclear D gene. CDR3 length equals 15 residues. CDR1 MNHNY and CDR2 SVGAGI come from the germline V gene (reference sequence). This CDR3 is CASSHSLTGNTEAFF. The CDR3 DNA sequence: TGTGCCAGCAGTCACTCTTTGACGGGGAACACTGAAGCTTTCTTT.

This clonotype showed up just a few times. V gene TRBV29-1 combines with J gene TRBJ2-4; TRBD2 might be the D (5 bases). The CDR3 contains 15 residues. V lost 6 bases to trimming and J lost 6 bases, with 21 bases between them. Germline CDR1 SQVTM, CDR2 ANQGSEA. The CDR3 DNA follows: TGCAGCGTCCGATCGCGGTGCAAGAGGGTAAACATTCAGTACTTC. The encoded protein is CSVRSRCKRVNIQYF.

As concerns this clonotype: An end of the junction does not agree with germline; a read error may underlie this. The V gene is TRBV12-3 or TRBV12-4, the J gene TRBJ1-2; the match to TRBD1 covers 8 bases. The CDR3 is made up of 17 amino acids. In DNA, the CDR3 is TGTGCCGGCAGTCCTCATACGGACAGGGAGATAGTAGAGGGCTACACCTTC. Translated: CAGSPHTDREIVEGYTF.

The CDR3 is CASSWYRFNEKLFF. The CDR3 nucleotides are TGTGCCAGCAGTTGGTACAGGTTTAATGAAAAACTGTTTTTT. This chain joins TRBV12-3 or TRBV12-4 and TRBJ1-4; tentatively, D is TRBD1 (5 bases). V was shortened by 4 bases and J by 4 bases, with 10 bases between the two germline ends. The CDR3 covers 14 residues.

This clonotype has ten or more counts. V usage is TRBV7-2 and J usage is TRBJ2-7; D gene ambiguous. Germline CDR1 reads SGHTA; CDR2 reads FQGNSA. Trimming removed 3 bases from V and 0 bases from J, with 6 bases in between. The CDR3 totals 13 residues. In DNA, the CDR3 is TGTGCCAGCAGCTTCTTCTCCTCCTACGAGCAGTACTTC. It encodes CASSFFSSYEQYF. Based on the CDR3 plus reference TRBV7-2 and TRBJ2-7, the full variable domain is GAGVSQSPSNKVTEKGKDVELRCDPISGHTALYWYRQSLGQGLEFLIYFQGNSAPDKSGLPSDRFSAERTGGSVSTLTIQRTQQEDSAVYLCASSFFSSYEQYFGPGTRLTVT.

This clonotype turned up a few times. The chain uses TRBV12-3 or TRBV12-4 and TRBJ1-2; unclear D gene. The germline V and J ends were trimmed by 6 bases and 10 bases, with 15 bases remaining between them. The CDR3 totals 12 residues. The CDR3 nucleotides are TGTGCCAGCAGCCGGACGGCCGGGGACTACACCTTC. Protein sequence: CASSRTAGDYTF.

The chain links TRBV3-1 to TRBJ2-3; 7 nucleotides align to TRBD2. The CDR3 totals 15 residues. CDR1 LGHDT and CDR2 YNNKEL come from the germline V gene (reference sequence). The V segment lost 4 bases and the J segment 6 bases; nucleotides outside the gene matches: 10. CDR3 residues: CASSRSGTTSDTQYF. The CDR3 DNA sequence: TGTGCCAGCAGCCGCTCCGGGACTACCTCGGATACGCAGTATTTT.

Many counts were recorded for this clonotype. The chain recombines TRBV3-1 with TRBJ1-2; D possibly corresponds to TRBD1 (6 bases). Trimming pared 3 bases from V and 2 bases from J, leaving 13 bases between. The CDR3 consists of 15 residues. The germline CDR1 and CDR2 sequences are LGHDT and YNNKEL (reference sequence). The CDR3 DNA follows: TGTGCCAGCAGCCAGTTTTCGGGGGCCAACTATGGCTACACCTTC. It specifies CASSQFSGANYGYTF.

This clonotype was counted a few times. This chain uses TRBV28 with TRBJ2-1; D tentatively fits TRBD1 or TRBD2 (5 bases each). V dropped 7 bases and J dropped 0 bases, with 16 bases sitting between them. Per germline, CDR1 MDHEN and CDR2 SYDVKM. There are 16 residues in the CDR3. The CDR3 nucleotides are TGTGCCAGCAATCCCCCCAGGGACGTCTCCTACAATGAGCAGTTCTTC. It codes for CASNPPRDVSYNEQFF.

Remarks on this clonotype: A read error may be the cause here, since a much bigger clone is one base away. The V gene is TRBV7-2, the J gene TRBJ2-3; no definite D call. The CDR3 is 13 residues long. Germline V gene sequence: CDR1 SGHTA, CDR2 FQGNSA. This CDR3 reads CASSLTYTDTHYF. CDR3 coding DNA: TGTGCCAGCAGCTTAACGTACACAGATACGCACTATTTT. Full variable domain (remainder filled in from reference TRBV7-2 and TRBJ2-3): GAGVSQSPSNKVTEKGKDVELRCDPISGHTALYWYRQSLGQGLEFLIYFQGNSAPDKSGLPSDRFSAERTGGSVSTLTIQRTQQEDSAVYLCASSLTYTDTHYFGPGTRLTVL.

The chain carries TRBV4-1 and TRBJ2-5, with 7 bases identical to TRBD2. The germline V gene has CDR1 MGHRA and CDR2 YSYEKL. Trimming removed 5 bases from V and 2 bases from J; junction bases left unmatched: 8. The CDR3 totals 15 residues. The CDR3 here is CASSYPASGQETQYF. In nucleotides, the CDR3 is TGCGCCAGCAGCTATCCCGCTAGCGGACAAGAGACCCAGTACTTC.

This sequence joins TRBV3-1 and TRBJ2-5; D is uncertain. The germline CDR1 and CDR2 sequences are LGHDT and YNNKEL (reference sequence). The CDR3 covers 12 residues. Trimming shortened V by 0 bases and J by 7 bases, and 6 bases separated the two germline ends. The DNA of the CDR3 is TGTGCCAGCAGCCAAGATTACGGGACCCAGTACTTC. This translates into CASSQDYGTQYF.

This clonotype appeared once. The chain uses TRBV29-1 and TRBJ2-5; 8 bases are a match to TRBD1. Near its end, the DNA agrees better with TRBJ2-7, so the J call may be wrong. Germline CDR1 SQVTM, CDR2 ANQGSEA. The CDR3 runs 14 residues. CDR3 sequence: CSVGPRGRLDEQYF. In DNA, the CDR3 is TGCAGCGTTGGCCCCAGGGGGCGGCTTGACGAGCAGTACTTC.